A single sample gave rise to the 10 T cell receptor beta chains below, sequenced in a study of blood T cell repertoires in COVID-19. Measured with immunoSEQ multiplex PCR; TCRdb has only the in-frame clones, and not every one. The sample lists about 170,000 clones; around 81% were seen once. Sequences were obtained from peripheral blood. The receptors originated from a man in his sixties or seventies with active or convalescent COVID-19.

This chain joins TRBV7-2 and TRBJ1-2; TRBD1 might be the D (5 bases). Trimming took 5 bases from V and 1 from J, leaving 17 bases between them. Germline V gives CDR1 SGHTA, CDR2 FQGNSA. The CDR3 loop spans 16 amino acids. As DNA, the CDR3 is TGTGCCAGCAGCAAGGGACTAGACTGGAATAACTATGGCTACACCTTC. It translates to CASSKGLDWNNYGYTF.

The genes are TRBV11-2 and TRBJ2-1; possible D gene TRBD2, 6 bases. V shed 6 bases and J shed 0 bases, with 15 bases lying between them. Germline CDR1 reads SGHAT; CDR2 reads FQNNGV. The CDR3 runs 16 residues. CDR3 amino acids: CASRTYGGFSYNEQFF. CDR3 nucleotide sequence: TGTGCCAGCAGAACTTATGGGGGGTTCTCCTACAATGAGCAGTTCTTC.

This chain connects TRBV28 to TRBJ1-5, with 8 bases identical to TRBD1. Germline V gives CDR1 MDHEN, CDR2 SYDVKM. Trimming took 7 bases from V and 8 from J; bases not matched to a gene: 13. The CDR3 has 15 residues. The CDR3 sequence is CASTPPGQASKPQHF. Here the CDR3 DNA reads TGTGCCAGCACCCCGCCGGGACAGGCGAGCAAGCCCCAGCATTTT.

Only a few counts were recorded for this clone. In the same sample, other DNA sequences code for this CDR3. The J gene is TRBJ1-2, the V gene TRBV7-2; 9 positions match TRBD1. CDR3 length: 14 residues. After removal of 1 base from V and 7 bases from J, the junction contained 4 bases not matched to a gene. Germline CDR1 SGHTA, CDR2 FQGNSA. The CDR3 nucleotides are TGTGCCAGCAGCTTAGGGGGGACAGGGTCTGGCTACACCTTC. It encodes CASSLGGTGSGYTF.

The CDR3 DNA is TGTGCCAGTAGTATAGTTGGGGGACAGGGGATGAATGAGCAGTTCTTC. This codes for CASSIVGGQGMNEQFF. V gene TRBV19 combines with J gene TRBJ2-1, with 10 nucleotides matching TRBD1. The trim removed 1 base at V and 7 bases at J, leaving 7 bases unmatched. Germline V CDR1 and CDR2: LNHDA, SQIVND (reference sequence). The CDR3 contains 16 residues.

J is TRBJ2-7 and V is TRBV7-8, with D perhaps matching TRBD2 (6 bases). CDR3 length equals 14 residues. Trimming removed 4 bases at V and 1 base at J, with 11 bases between. Germline V gene lookup returns CDR1 SGHVS and CDR2 FQNEAQ. For the CDR3, the DNA is TGTGCCAGCAGCTACCGGGACTTGTCCTACGAGCAGTACTTC. This sequence encodes CASSYRDLSYEQYF.

This chain uses TRBV5-6 with TRBJ1-2, with 9 nucleotides matching TRBD1. The CDR3 contains 17 residues. With 6 bases clipped from V and 3 bases from J, the junction kept 15 bases outside the gene matches. Germline V lookup: CDR1 SGHDT, CDR2 YYEEEE. The CDR3 DNA reads TGTGCCAGCATAGAGTGGGACAGGGTAATCTTGGACTATGGCTACACCTTC. It specifies CASIEWDRVILDYGYTF.

CDR3 sequence (DNA): TGTGCCAGCACCATGGACAGGCGAATGAACACTGAAGCTTTCTTT. Its protein is CASTMDRRMNTEAFF. The rearrangement links TRBV2 to TRBJ1-1, with 7 bases lining up with TRBD1. J was trimmed by 0 bases and V by 7 bases; bases with no gene match: 8. This CDR3 contains 15 residues. Looked up from germline, CDR1 is SNHLY and CDR2 is FYNNEI.

This rearrangement joins TRBV5-1 to TRBJ2-1, with D tentatively TRBD2 (5 bases). There are 14 residues in the CDR3. Trimming pared 2 bases from V and 9 bases from J, leaving 15 bases between. Germline V gene data show CDR1 as SGHRS and CDR2 as YFSETQ. The CDR3, as DNA: TGCGCCAGCAGCTTCGGGGTAGAAACTAGTGAGCAGTTCTTC. Translation gives CASSFGVETSEQFF.

The table lists this clone with a few counts. J is TRBJ2-7 and V is TRBV10-2; maybe TRBD2 (5 bases). This CDR3 comprises 15 residues. The germline V and J ends were trimmed by 0 bases and 0 bases, with 9 bases remaining between them. Germline V gene sequence: CDR1 WSHSY, CDR2 SAAADI. The DNA of the CDR3 is TGCGCCAGCAGTGAGTCGACTACCTTCTCCTACGAGCAGTACTTC. It is translated as CASSESTTFSYEQYF.